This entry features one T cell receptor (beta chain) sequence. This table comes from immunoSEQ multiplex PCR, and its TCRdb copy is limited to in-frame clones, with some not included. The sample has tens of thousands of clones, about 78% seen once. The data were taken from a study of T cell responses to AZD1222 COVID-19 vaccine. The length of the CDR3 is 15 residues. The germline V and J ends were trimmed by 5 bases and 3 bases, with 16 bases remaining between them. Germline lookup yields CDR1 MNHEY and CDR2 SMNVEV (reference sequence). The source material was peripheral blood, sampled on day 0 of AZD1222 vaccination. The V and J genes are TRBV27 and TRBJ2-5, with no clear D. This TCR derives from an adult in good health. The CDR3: CASSGLGMNEETQYF. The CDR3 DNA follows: TGTGCCAGCAGTGGGCTTGGCATGAACGAAGAGACCCAGTACTTC.